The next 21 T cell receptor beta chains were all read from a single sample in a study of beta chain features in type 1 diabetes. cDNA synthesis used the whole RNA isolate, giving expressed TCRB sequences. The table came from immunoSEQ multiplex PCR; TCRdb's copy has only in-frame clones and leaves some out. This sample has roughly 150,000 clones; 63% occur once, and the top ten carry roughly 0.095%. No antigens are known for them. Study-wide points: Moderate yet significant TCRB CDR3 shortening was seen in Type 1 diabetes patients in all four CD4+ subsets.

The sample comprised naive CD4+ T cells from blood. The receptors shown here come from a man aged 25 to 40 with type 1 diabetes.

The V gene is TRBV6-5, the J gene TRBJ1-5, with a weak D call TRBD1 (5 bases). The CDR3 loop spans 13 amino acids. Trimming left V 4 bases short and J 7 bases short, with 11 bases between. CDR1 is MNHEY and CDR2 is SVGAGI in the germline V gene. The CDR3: CASSSPRQQPQHF. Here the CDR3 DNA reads TGTGCCAGCAGTTCCCCCCGACAGCAGCCCCAGCATTTT.

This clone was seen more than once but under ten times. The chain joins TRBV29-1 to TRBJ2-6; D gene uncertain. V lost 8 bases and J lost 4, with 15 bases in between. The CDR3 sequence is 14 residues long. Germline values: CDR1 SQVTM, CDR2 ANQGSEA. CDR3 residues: CSFYWSGGANVLTF. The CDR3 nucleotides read TGCAGCTTCTACTGGTCAGGCGGGGCCAACGTCCTGACTTTC.

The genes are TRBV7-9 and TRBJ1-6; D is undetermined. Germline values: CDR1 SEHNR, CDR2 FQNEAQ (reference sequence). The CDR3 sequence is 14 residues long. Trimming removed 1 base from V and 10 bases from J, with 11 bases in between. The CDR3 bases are TGTGCCAGCAGCTTAGACATCCCGTACTCACCCCTCCACTTT. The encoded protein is CASSLDIPYSPLHF.

The CDR3 reads CASSLPGAGNGKTQYF. The CDR3 DNA sequence: TGTGCCAGCAGCCTACCCGGGGCGGGCAACGGAAAGACCCAGTACTTC. The chain employs TRBV7-9 and TRBJ2-5; D tentatively fits TRBD1 or TRBD2 (5 bases each). In germline, CDR1 is SEHNR, CDR2 FQNEAQ (reference sequence). The V end lost 5 bases, the J end lost 6 bases, and 22 bases lay between the germline ends. The CDR3 length is 16 residues. Using reference TRBV7-9 and TRBJ2-5 for the parts outside the CDR3, the full variable domain is DTGVSQNPRHKITKRGQNVTFRCDPISEHNRLYWYRQTLGQGPEFLTYFQNEAQLEKSRLLSDRFSAERPKGSFSTLEIQRTEQGDSAMYLCASSLPGAGNGKTQYFGPGTRLLVL.

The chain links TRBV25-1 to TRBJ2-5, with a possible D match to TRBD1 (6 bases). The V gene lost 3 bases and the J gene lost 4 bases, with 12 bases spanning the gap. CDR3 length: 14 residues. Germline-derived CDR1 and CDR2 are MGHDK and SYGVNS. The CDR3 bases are TGTGCCAGCAGTGACTGGGGCAGGGGAGAGACCCAGTACTTC. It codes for CASSDWGRGETQYF.

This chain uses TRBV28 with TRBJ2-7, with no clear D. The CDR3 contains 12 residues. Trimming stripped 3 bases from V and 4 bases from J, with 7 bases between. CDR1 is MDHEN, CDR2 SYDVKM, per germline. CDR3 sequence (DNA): TGTGCCAGCAGTTTTAGCATTTACGAGCAGTACTTC. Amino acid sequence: CASSFSIYEQYF.

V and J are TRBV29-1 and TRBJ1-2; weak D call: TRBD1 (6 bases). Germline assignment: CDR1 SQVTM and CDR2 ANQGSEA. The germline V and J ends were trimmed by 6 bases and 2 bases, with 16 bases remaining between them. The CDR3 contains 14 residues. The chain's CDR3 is CSVKGRTANYGYTF. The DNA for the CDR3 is TGCAGCGTCAAAGGTCGGACAGCCAACTATGGCTACACCTTC. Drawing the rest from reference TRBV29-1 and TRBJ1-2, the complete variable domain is SAVISQKPSRDICQRGTSLTIQCQVDSQVTMMFWYRQQPGQSLTLIATANQGSEATYESGFVIDKFPISRPNLTFSTLTVSNMSPEDSSIYLCSVKGRTANYGYTFGSGTRLTVV.

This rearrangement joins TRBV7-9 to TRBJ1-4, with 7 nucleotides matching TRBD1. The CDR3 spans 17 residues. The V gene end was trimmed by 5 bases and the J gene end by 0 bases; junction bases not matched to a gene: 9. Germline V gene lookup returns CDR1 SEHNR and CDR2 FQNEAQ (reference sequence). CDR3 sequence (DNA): TGTGCCAGCAGCCCACCTGGGACAGAAGCAACTAATGAAAAACTGTTTTTT. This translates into CASSPPGTEATNEKLFF.

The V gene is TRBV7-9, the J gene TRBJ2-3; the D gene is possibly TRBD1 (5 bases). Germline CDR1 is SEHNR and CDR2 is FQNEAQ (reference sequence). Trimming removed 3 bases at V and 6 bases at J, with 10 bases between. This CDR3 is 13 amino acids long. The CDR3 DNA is TGTGCCAGCAGCTTCCCTTCAGGGGATACGCAGTATTTT. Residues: CASSFPSGDTQYF.

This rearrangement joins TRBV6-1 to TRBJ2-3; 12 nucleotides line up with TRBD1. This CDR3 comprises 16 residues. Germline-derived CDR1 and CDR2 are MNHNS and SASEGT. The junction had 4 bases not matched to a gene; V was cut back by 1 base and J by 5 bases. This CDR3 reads CASSEEGTGGIDTQYF. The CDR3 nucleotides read TGTGCCAGCAGTGAAGAAGGGACAGGGGGCATAGATACGCAGTATTTT.

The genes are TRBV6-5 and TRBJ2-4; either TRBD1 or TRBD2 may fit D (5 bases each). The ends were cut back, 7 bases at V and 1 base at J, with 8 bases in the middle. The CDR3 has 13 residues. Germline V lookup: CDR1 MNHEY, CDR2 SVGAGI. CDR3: CASTGTAKNIQYF. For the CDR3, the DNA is TGTGCCAGCACCGGGACCGCCAAAAACATTCAGTACTTC.

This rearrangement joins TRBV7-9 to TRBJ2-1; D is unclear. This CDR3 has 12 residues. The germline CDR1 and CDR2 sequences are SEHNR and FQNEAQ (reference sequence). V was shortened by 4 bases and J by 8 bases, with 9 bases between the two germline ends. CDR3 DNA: TGTGCCAGCAGCTCATGGTACGATGAGCAGTTCTTC. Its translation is CASSSWYDEQFF.

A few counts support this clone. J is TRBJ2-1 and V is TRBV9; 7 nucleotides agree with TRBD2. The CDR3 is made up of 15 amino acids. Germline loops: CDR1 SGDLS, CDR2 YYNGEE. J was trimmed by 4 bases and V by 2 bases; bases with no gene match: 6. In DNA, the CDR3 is TGTGCCAGCAGCGTCGGCGGACTAGTTTACAATGAGCAGTTCTTC. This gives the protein CASSVGGLVYNEQFF.

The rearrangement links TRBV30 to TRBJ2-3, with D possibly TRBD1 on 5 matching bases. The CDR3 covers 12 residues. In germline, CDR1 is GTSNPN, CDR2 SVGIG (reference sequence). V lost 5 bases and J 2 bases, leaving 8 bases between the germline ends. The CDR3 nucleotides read TGTGCCTGGCGACAGCTCACAGATACGCAGTATTTT. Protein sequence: CAWRQLTDTQYF. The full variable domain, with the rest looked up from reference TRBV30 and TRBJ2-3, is SQTIHQWPATLVQPVGSPLSLECTVEGTSNPNLYWYRQAAGRGLQLLFYSVGIGQISSEVPQNLSASRPQDRQFILSSKKLLLSDSGFYLCAWRQLTDTQYFGPGTRLTVL.

This CDR3 reads CAWSVGWGASYEQYF. DNA of the CDR3: TGTGCCTGGAGTGTAGGCTGGGGCGCGTCGTACGAGCAGTACTTC. The chain joins TRBV30 to TRBJ2-7, with D perhaps TRBD1 (5 bases). Deletions cut 0 bases from V and 4 bases from J, with 16 bases between. The germline V gene has CDR1 GTSNPN and CDR2 SVGIG (reference sequence). The CDR3 has 15 amino acids.

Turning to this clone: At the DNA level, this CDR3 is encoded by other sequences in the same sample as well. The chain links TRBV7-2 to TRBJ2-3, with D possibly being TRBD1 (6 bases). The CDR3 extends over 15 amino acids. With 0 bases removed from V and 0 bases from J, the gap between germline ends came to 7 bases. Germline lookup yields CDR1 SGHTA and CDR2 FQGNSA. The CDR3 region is CASSLAQGSTDTQYF. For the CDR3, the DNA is TGTGCCAGCAGCTTAGCGCAGGGGAGCACAGATACGCAGTATTTT.

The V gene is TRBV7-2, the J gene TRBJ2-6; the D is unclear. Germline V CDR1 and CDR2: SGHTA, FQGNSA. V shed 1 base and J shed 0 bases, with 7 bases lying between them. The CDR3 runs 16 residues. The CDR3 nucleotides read TGTGCCAGCAGCTTAGAAGTCAACTCTGGGGCCAACGTCCTGACTTTC. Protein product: CASSLEVNSGANVLTF.

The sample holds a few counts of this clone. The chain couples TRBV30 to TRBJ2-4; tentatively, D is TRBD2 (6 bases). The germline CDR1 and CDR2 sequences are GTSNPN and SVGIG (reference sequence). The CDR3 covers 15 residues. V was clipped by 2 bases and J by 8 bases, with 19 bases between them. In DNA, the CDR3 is TGTGCCTGGAGTATCGGGGGTGGATGGACGGACATTCAGTACTTC. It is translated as CAWSIGGGWTDIQYF.

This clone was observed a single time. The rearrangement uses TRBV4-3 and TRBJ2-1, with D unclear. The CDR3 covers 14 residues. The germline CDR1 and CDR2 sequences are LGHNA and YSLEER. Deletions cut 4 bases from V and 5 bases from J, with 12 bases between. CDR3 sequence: CASSPGSVHNEQFF. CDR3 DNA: TGCGCCAGCAGCCCTGGCTCCGTTCACAATGAGCAGTTCTTC.

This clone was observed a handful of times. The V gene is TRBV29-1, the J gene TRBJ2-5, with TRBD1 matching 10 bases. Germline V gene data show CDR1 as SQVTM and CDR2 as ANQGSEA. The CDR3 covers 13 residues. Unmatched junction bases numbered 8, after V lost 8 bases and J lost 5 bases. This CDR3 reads CSTPGQGWETQYF. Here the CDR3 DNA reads TGCAGCACACCGGGACAGGGGTGGGAGACCCAGTACTTC.

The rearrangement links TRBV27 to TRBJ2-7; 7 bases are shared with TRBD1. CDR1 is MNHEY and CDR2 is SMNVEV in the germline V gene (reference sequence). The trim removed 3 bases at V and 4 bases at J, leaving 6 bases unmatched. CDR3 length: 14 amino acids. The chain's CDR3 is CASSLSGQTYEQYF. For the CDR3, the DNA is TGTGCCAGCAGTTTGTCGGGACAGACTTACGAGCAGTACTTC.